The 32 T cell receptor beta chains listed next were all sequenced from one sample in a study of identical twins. MiXCR, run by TCRdb on the 5' RACE reads, gives a single entry per CDR3 protein. This sample has 450,000 or so distinct CDR3 sequences, with approximately 15% found just once. This same sample was also part of a study on yellow fever vaccine responses in identical twins.

Sequenced sample: CD4+ T cells sorted from blood. The source is a woman younger than 35 in good health.

The CDR3 sequence: CASSVTGGTGSSYEQYF. The CDR3 DNA reads as TGCGCCAGCAGTGTGACAGGGGGGACGGGAAGCTCCTACGAGCAGTACTTC. V is TRBV10-2 and J is TRBJ2-7, with 9 bases identical to TRBD1. The CDR3 contains 17 residues. The V gene end was trimmed by 4 bases and the J gene end by 0 bases; junction bases not matched to a gene: 10. The germline CDR1 and CDR2 sequences are WSHSY and SAAADI.

This sequence joins TRBV6-5 and TRBJ2-4; the D is unclear. Trimming took off 6 bases at V and 5 bases at J, with 11 bases between the two ends. The CDR3 runs to 13 residues. Germline V CDR1 and CDR2: MNHEY, SVGAGI. The DNA of the CDR3 is TGTGCCAGCAGGTACCAGGCCCAAAACATTCAGTACTTC. This translates into CASRYQAQNIQYF.

The chain employs TRBV18 and TRBJ2-3; D is undetermined. V lost 5 bases, J lost 1 base, and 7 bases lay in between. CDR1 and CDR2 from the germline V gene are KGHSH and LQKENI. The CDR3 runs 13 residues. In nucleotides, the CDR3 is TGTGCCAGCTCAGGGATTGGCACAGATACGCAGTATTTT. Its protein product is CASSGIGTDTQYF.

This clonotype was recorded many times. The rearrangement uses TRBV7-9 and TRBJ2-1, with TRBD1 as a possible D gene (6 bases). Germline V gene lookup returns CDR1 SEHNR and CDR2 FQNEAQ (reference sequence). Trimming stripped 6 bases from V and 7 bases from J, with 16 bases between. The CDR3 has 14 amino acids. The CDR3 loop is CASRLDTGSNEQFF. The CDR3 nucleotides read TGTGCCAGCAGACTAGATACAGGGTCGAATGAGCAGTTCTTC. The variable domain in full, completed from reference TRBV7-9 and TRBJ2-1, reads DTGVSQNPRHKITKRGQNVTFRCDPISEHNRLYWYRQTLGQGPEFLTYFQNEAQLEKSRLLSDRFSAERPKGSFSTLEIQRTEQGDSAMYLCASRLDTGSNEQFFGPGTRLTVL.

The chain couples TRBV28 to TRBJ2-7; D not resolved. The germline V and J ends were trimmed by 6 bases and 6 bases, with 12 bases remaining between them. CDR3 length: 12 residues. Germline V gives CDR1 MDHEN, CDR2 SYDVKM. The CDR3 region is CASRLLHGEQYF. The CDR3 DNA is TGTGCCAGCAGGCTCCTCCACGGCGAGCAGTACTTC.

This clonotype was counted at least ten times. This chain links TRBV14 with TRBJ2-1, with a weak D call TRBD2 (5 bases). This CDR3 has 16 residues. Trimming left V 4 bases short and J 4 bases short, with 17 bases between. Per germline, CDR1 SGHDN and CDR2 FVKESK. Here the CDR3 DNA reads TGTGCCAGCAGCCTTCGAGTCGGGGTTACATACAATGAGCAGTTCTTC. Residues: CASSLRVGVTYNEQFF.

The CDR3 here is CASSLLTSGHNEQFF. In DNA form, the CDR3 reads TGTGCCAGCAGCTTGTTAACTAGCGGCCACAATGAGCAGTTCTTC. This rearrangement joins TRBV5-4 to TRBJ2-1; 8 nucleotides align to TRBD2. This CDR3 comprises 15 residues. Germline loops: CDR1 SGHNT, CDR2 YYREEE (reference sequence). Unmatched junction bases numbered 5, after V lost 1 base and J lost 5 bases.

This chain uses TRBV11-2 with TRBJ2-7; D might be TRBD1 or TRBD2, each matching 6 bases. The CDR3 runs to 15 residues. Trimming removed 5 bases from V and 0 bases from J, with 14 bases in between. From germline, CDR1 is SGHAT and CDR2 FQNNGV. DNA for the CDR3: TGTGCCAGCAGCGGCCGGGGGCGGAGCTCCTACGAGCAGTACTTC. It is translated as CASSGRGRSSYEQYF. The whole variable domain, filled in from reference TRBV11-2 and TRBJ2-7, reads EAGVAQSPRYKIIEKRQSVAFWCNPISGHATLYWYQQILGQGPKLLIQFQNNGVVDDSQLPKDRFSAERLKGVDSTLKIQPAKLEDSAVYLCASSGRGRSSYEQYFGPGTRLTVT.

The genes are TRBV7-3 and TRBJ2-7, with no clear D. Trimming left V 2 bases short and J 7 bases short, with 12 bases between. The CDR3 runs 13 residues. Looked up from germline, CDR1 is SGHTA and CDR2 is FQGTGA. The CDR3, as DNA: TGTGCCAGCAGCTTAGAGGCCCCCGGTGAGCAGTACTTC. This sequence encodes CASSLEAPGEQYF.

CDR3 sequence: CASSLAGGRSNEQFF. The CDR3 DNA sequence: TGTGCCAGCAGCTTAGCCGGGGGGAGGTCCAATGAGCAGTTCTTC. V is TRBV7-9 and J is TRBJ2-1; 7 nucleotides align to TRBD2. CDR3 size: 15 residues. The V gene's germline CDR1 is SEHNR and CDR2 FQNEAQ (reference sequence). After removal of 0 bases from V and 6 bases from J, the junction contained 5 bases not matched to a gene.

V gene TRBV6-4 combines with J gene TRBJ2-7, with TRBD1 identical over 11 bases. The V segment lost 8 bases and the J segment 11 bases; nucleotides outside the gene matches: 14. CDR1 is MRHNA and CDR2 is SNTAGT in the germline V gene. The CDR3 has 14 amino acids. The DNA for the CDR3 is TGTGCCAGCGGGACACGGACAGGGGGCCCGATGGAGTACTTC. The encoded protein is CASGTRTGGPMEYF.

This clonotype was observed a handful of times. The chain uses TRBV6-5 and TRBJ2-7; tentatively, D is TRBD1 (6 bases). The germline CDR1 and CDR2 sequences are MNHEY and SVGAGI. This CDR3 contains 13 residues. The ends were cut back, 6 bases at V and 6 bases at J, with 15 bases in the middle. CDR3 protein: CASRYRVLSEQYF. The CDR3 nucleotides read TGTGCCAGCAGGTACAGGGTGTTGAGCGAGCAGTACTTC.

The chain has TRBV20-1 and TRBJ2-1, with 9 bases matching TRBD2. This CDR3 spans 13 amino acids. Germline V gene lookup returns CDR1 DFQATT and CDR2 SNEGSKA (reference sequence). CDR3 nucleotide sequence: TGCAGGCCAACGACTAGCGGAGGCAATGAGCAGTTCTTC. It encodes CRPTTSGGNEQFF.

In this sample, this clonotype turned up many times. The rearrangement joins TRBV5-1 to TRBJ2-1, with a possible D match to TRBD1 (5 bases). CDR3 length equals 16 residues. The V and J ends lost 2 bases and 3 bases respectively, with 15 bases between them. Per germline, CDR1 SGHRS and CDR2 YFSETQ. The CDR3 here is CASSFRQSLYYNEQFF. CDR3 nucleotide sequence: TGCGCCAGCAGCTTCAGACAGTCCCTCTACTACAATGAGCAGTTCTTC.

The chain recombines TRBV4-2 with TRBJ2-6; 7 nucleotides agree with TRBD1. From germline, CDR1 is LGHNA and CDR2 YNFKEQ. The CDR3 extends over 19 amino acids. The ends lost 1 base at V and 1 base at J; junction bases unmatched: 10. In nucleotides, the CDR3 is TGTGCCAGCAGCCAAGGACCGACAAGACAGGGTTCTGGGGCCAACGTCCTGACTTTC. Translating it yields CASSQGPTRQGSGANVLTF.

A few counts support this clonotype. This chain connects TRBV29-1 to TRBJ2-5; D is unclear. Germline values: CDR1 SQVTM, CDR2 ANQGSEA. This CDR3 has 12 amino acids. The V end was cut by 7 bases, the J end by 5 bases, with 14 bases between. The CDR3 protein is CSAGLDLETQYF. In DNA form, the CDR3 reads TGCAGCGCGGGCCTCGACCTGGAGACCCAGTACTTC.

This clonotype was recorded a few times. V gene TRBV24-1 combines with J gene TRBJ2-5, with 9 bases aligning to TRBD1. The CDR3 extends over 15 amino acids. Germline V gene lookup returns CDR1 KGHDR and CDR2 SFDVKD. The trim removed 5 bases at V and 4 bases at J, leaving 7 bases unmatched. The CDR3 region is CATSGTGTGRETQYF. In nucleotides, the CDR3 is TGTGCCACCAGTGGAACCGGGACAGGGAGAGAGACCCAGTACTTC.

The rearrangement uses TRBV6-5 and TRBJ2-2; D remains ambiguous. V was pared by 2 bases and J by 6 bases, with 10 bases between. From germline, CDR1 is MNHEY and CDR2 SVGAGI. The CDR3 spans 14 residues. CDR3 in amino acids: CASSYVWFSGELFF. The CDR3 DNA is TGTGCCAGCAGTTACGTATGGTTTTCCGGGGAGCTGTTTTTT.

V gene TRBV7-2 combines with J gene TRBJ2-1, with D perhaps TRBD2 (5 bases). Germline CDR1 is SGHTA and CDR2 is FQGNSA. This CDR3 spans 15 amino acids. Deletions cut 3 bases from V and 2 bases from J, with 11 bases between. Written as DNA, the CDR3 is TGTGCCAGCAGCTTGCGGGCAGGCACCTACAATGAGCAGTTCTTC. Encoded protein: CASSLRAGTYNEQFF.

J is TRBJ2-1 and V is TRBV19; TRBD2 aligns across 7 bases. V shed 1 base and J 0 bases; nucleotides not matched to a gene: 3. The length of the CDR3 is 16 residues. Germline assignment: CDR1 LNHDA and CDR2 SQIVND (reference sequence). The CDR3 here is CASSIVLAVSYNEQFF. The DNA of the CDR3 is TGTGCCAGTAGTATAGTGCTAGCGGTCTCCTACAATGAGCAGTTCTTC.

The rearrangement links TRBV5-1 to TRBJ1-1, with 8 nucleotides matching TRBD1. This CDR3 has 14 amino acids. The V gene's germline CDR1 is SGHRS and CDR2 YFSETQ. Trimming took 4 bases from V and 5 from J; bases not matched to a gene: 7. The CDR3 region is CASSRDRGMTEAFF. The CDR3 DNA sequence: TGCGCCAGCAGCCGCGACAGGGGCATGACTGAAGCTTTCTTT. The whole variable domain, remainder taken from reference TRBV5-1 and TRBJ1-1, is KAGVTQTPRYLIKTRGQQVTLSCSPISGHRSVSWYQQTPGQGLQFLFEYFSETQRNKGNFPGRFSGRQFSNSRSEMNVSTLELGDSALYLCASSRDRGMTEAFFGQGTRLTVV.

This clonotype was seen a handful of times. The chain combines TRBV18 with TRBJ2-3, with 9 bases aligning to TRBD1. The CDR3 is made up of 16 amino acids. Trimming removed 3 bases from V and 2 bases from J; junction bases left unmatched: 6. Germline-derived CDR1 and CDR2 are KGHSH and LQKENI. The chain's CDR3 is CASSPRWTGDTDTQYF. The CDR3 DNA is TGTGCCAGCTCACCGAGATGGACAGGGGACACAGATACGCAGTATTTT.

The chain links TRBV7-8 to TRBJ2-3, with D possibly being TRBD2 (5 bases). The CDR3 sequence is 13 residues long. Germline V gene data show CDR1 as SGHVS and CDR2 as FQNEAQ. Trimming stripped 5 bases from V and 5 bases from J, with 11 bases between. As DNA, the CDR3 is TGTGCCAGCAGCCCTAGCTTACGAGATACGCAGTATTTT. Its protein product is CASSPSLRDTQYF. The full variable domain, in which reference TRBV7-8 and TRBJ2-3 provide the parts outside the CDR3, is GAGVSQSPRYKVAKRGQDVALRCDPISGHVSLFWYQQALGQGPEFLTYFQNEAQLDKSGLPSDRFFAERPEGSVSTLKIQRTQQEDSAVYLCASSPSLRDTQYFGPGTRLTVL.

J is TRBJ2-1 and V is TRBV5-6, with 11 bases lining up with TRBD1. CDR3 length equals 13 residues. The ends lost 4 bases at V and 10 bases at J; junction bases unmatched: 4. CDR1 is SGHDT and CDR2 is YYEEEE in the germline V gene. Here the CDR3 DNA reads TGTGCCAGCAGCCTGGACAGGGGGCTCGAGCAGTTCTTC. Protein: CASSLDRGLEQFF.

This clonotype showed up just a few times. This chain links TRBV3-1 with TRBJ2-3; D may be TRBD2 (5 bases). Deletions cut 3 bases from V and 0 bases from J, with 13 bases between. This CDR3 spans 16 amino acids. Germline CDR1 is LGHDT and CDR2 is YNNKEL (reference sequence). CDR3 sequence reads: CASSQRRRPSTDTQYF. The CDR3 nucleotides read TGTGCCAGCAGCCAGAGGCGGAGGCCAAGCACAGATACGCAGTATTTT.

This clonotype was seen a handful of times. CDR3 sequence: CASSVGTAGNTIYF. In DNA, the CDR3 is TGCGCCAGCAGCGTGGGGACGGCTGGAAACACCATATATTTT. The chain couples TRBV5-1 to TRBJ1-3; D may be TRBD1 (5 bases). V lost 4 bases and J 2 bases, leaving 10 bases between the germline ends. The CDR3 contains 14 residues. The germline V gene encodes CDR1 SGHRS and CDR2 YFSETQ. Variable domain in full (rest from reference TRBV5-1 and TRBJ1-3): KAGVTQTPRYLIKTRGQQVTLSCSPISGHRSVSWYQQTPGQGLQFLFEYFSETQRNKGNFPGRFSGRQFSNSRSEMNVSTLELGDSALYLCASSVGTAGNTIYFGEGSWLTVV.

The V gene is TRBV19, the J gene TRBJ2-1; 8 nucleotides agree with TRBD2. CDR3 length: 16 residues. Germline V gene sequence: CDR1 LNHDA, CDR2 SQIVND (reference sequence). The ends lost 7 bases at V and 0 bases at J; junction bases unmatched: 8. CDR3: CASTGRAWDSYNEQFF. The CDR3 nucleotides are TGTGCCAGTACCGGGAGGGCATGGGACTCCTACAATGAGCAGTTCTTC.

This clonotype was detected only a few times. This chain links TRBV2 with TRBJ2-3, with 13 bases identical to TRBD2. The CDR3 runs 16 residues. J gave up 4 bases and V 6 bases, and 7 bases lay outside the gene matches. From germline, CDR1 is SNHLY and CDR2 FYNNEI. In nucleotides, the CDR3 is TGTGCCAGCAGGAGACTAGCGGGAGGTTCTGCAGATACGCAGTATTTT. This encodes CASRRLAGGSADTQYF.

The chain carries TRBV4-3 and TRBJ2-7, with 7 bases lining up with TRBD1. V shed 2 bases and J 1 base; nucleotides not matched to a gene: 8. This CDR3 has 16 residues. Germline V gives CDR1 LGHNA, CDR2 YSLEER. The CDR3 is CASSQRGQGPSYEQYF. In nucleotides, the CDR3 is TGCGCCAGCAGCCAAAGGGGGCAGGGACCATCCTACGAGCAGTACTTC.

The table lists this clonotype with many counts. The chain carries TRBV3-1 and TRBJ2-7, with a tentative D call TRBD2 (5 bases). The V gene's germline CDR1 is LGHDT and CDR2 YNNKEL (reference sequence). Trimming removed 5 bases from V and 0 bases from J, with 11 bases in between. The CDR3 extends over 14 amino acids. In DNA form, the CDR3 reads TGTGCCAGCAGCTCTTCTGGAGGCTCCTACGAGCAGTACTTC. Amino acids: CASSSSGGSYEQYF.

This clonotype occurred a few times. The chain links TRBV6-2 or TRBV6-3 to TRBJ2-1; TRBD2 matches at 8 bases. V lost 7 bases and J lost 7; bases outside the gene matches: 9. The CDR3 consists of 14 residues. Looked up from germline, CDR1 is MNHEY and CDR2 is SVGEGT. CDR3 DNA sequence: TGTGCCAGCATCCGGGGGGGACTCCAAAATGAGCAGTTCTTC. Protein sequence: CASIRGGLQNEQFF.

This clonotype was counted a few times. The rearrangement joins TRBV11-2 to TRBJ1-5; a weak D match, TRBD1 (6 bases). The CDR3 is 18 amino acids. V was clipped by 5 bases and J by 0 bases, with 20 bases between them. CDR1 is SGHAT, CDR2 FQNNGV, per germline. CDR3 amino acids: CASSRQTGPTYSNQPQHF. The CDR3 DNA follows: TGTGCCAGCAGCCGACAGACAGGCCCCACATATAGCAATCAGCCCCAGCATTTT.